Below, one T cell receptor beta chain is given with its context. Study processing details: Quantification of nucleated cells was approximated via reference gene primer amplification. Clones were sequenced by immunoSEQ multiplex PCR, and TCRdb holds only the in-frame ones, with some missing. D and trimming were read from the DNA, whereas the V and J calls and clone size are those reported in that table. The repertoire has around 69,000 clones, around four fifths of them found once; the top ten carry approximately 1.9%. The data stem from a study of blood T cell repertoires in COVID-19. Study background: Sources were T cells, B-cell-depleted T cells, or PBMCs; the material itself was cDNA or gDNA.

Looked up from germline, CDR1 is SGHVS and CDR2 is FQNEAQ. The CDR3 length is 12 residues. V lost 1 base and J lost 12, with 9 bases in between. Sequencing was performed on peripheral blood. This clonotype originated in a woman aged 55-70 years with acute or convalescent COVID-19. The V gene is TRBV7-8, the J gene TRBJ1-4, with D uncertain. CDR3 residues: CASSLEGLQLFF. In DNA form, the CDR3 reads TGTGCCAGCAGCTTAGAAGGACTACAACTGTTTTTT.